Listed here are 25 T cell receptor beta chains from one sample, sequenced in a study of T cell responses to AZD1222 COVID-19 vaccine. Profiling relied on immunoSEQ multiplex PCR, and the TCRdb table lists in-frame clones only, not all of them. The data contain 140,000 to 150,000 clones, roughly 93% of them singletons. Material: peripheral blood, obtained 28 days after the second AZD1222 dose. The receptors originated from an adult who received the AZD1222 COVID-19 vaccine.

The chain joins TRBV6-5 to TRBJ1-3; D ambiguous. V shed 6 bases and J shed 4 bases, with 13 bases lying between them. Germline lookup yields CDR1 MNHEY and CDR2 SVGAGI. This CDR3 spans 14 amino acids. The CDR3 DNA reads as TGTGCCAGCAGCTTACACGGGCCGGGAAACACCATATATTTT. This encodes CASSLHGPGNTIYF.

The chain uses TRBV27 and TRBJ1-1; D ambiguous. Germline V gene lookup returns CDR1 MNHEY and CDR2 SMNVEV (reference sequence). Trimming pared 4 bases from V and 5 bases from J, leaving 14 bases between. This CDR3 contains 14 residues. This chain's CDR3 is CASSSGSSRTEAFF. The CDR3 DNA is TGTGCCAGCAGTTCCGGTAGTAGCCGGACTGAAGCTTTCTTT.

This chain's CDR3 is CASSLQGVRGGYTF. The CDR3 coding sequence is TGTGCCAGCAGCCTTCAGGGGGTCAGGGGTGGCTACACCTTC. The chain employs TRBV3-1 (or the pseudogene TRBV3-2) and TRBJ1-2; the match to TRBD1 covers 7 bases. J lost 7 bases, V lost 4 bases, and 9 bases had no gene match. This CDR3 region has 14 residues. Looked up from germline, CDR1 is LGHDT and CDR2 is YNNKEL (reference sequence).

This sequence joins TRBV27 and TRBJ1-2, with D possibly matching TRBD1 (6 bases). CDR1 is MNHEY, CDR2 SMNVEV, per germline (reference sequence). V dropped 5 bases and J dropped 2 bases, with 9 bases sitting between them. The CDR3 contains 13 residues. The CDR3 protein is CASSHDRNYGYTF. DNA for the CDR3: TGTGCCAGCAGTCACGACAGGAACTATGGCTACACCTTC.

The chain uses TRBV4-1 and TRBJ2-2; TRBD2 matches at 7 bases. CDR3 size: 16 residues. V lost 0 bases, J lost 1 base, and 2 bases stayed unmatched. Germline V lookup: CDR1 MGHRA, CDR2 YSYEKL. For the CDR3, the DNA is TGCGCCAGCAGCCAAGAACTAGCGAGGAACACCGGGGAGCTGTTTTTT. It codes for CASSQELARNTGELFF.

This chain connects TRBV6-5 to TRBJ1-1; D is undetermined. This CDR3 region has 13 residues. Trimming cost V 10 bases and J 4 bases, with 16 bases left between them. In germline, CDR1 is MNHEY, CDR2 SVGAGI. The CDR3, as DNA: TGTGCCACCGGACCCGCGGGGTTCACTGAAGCTTTCTTT. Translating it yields CATGPAGFTEAFF.

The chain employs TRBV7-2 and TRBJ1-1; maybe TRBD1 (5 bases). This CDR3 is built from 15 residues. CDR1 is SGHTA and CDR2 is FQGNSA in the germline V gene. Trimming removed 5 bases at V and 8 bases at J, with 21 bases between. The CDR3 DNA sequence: TGTGCCAGCAGCCCCCCCGGGGGATGGCCGGCGGAAGCTTTCTTT. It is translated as CASSPPGGWPAEAFF. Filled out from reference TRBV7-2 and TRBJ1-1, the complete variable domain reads GAGVSQSPSNKVTEKGKDVELRCDPISGHTALYWYRQSLGQGLEFLIYFQGNSAPDKSGLPSDRFSAERTGGSVSTLTIQRTQQEDSAVYLCASSPPGGWPAEAFFGQGTRLTVV.

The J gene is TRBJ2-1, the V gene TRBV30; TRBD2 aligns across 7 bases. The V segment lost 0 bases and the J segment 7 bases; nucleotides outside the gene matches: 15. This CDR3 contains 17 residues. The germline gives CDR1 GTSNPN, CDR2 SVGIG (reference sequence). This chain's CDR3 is CAWSVLGGRAMLNEQFF. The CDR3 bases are TGTGCCTGGAGTGTACTGGGGGGGAGGGCCATGTTGAATGAGCAGTTCTTC.

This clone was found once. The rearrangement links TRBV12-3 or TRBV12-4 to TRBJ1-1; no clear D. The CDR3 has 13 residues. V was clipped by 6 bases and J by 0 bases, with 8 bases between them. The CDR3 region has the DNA TGTGCCAGCAGCCTACTCTTGAACACTGAAGCTTTCTTT. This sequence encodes CASSLLLNTEAFF.

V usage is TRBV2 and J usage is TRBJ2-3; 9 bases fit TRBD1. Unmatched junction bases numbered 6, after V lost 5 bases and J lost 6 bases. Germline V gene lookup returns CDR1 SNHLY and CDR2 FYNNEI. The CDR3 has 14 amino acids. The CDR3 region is CASSRGQGYDTQYF. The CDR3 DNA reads TGTGCCAGCAGTCGGGGACAGGGTTATGATACGCAGTATTTT.

The CDR3 DNA is TGTGCCAGCAGCCAACCGGTTTCCCGCTCTGGAAACACCATATATTTT. Translating gives CASSQPVSRSGNTIYF. The genes are TRBV14 and TRBJ1-3; D is undetermined. CDR3 size: 16 residues. The germline gives CDR1 SGHDN, CDR2 FVKESK. V was trimmed by 2 bases and J by 0 bases, leaving 11 bases between them.

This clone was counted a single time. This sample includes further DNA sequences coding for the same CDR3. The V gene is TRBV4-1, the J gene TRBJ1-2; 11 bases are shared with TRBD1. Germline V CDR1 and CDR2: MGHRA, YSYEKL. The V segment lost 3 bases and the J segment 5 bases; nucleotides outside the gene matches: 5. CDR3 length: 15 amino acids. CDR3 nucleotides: TGCGCCAGCAGCCAGGCCGGGACAGGGGGATATGGCTACACCTTC. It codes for CASSQAGTGGYGYTF.

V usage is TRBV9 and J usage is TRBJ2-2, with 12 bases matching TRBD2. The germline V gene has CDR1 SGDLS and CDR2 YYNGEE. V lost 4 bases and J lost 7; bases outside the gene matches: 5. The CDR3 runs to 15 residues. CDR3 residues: CASSSSGGVIGELFF. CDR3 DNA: TGTGCCAGCAGCTCTAGCGGGGGGGTAATCGGGGAGCTGTTTTTT.

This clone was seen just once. The CDR3 loop reads CATQTGPNTEAFF. For the CDR3, the DNA is TGTGCCACCCAGACAGGGCCGAACACTGAAGCTTTCTTT. V usage is TRBV27 and J usage is TRBJ1-1, with 7 bases lining up with TRBD1. The CDR3 covers 13 residues. V was pared by 10 bases and J by 1 base, with 6 bases of the junction left unmatched. Germline assignment: CDR1 MNHEY and CDR2 SMNVEV (reference sequence).

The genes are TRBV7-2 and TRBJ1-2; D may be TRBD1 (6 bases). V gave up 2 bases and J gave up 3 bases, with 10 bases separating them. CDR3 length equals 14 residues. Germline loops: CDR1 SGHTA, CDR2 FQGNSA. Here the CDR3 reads CASSLNRADYGYTF. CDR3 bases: TGTGCCAGCAGCTTAAACAGGGCGGACTATGGCTACACCTTC.

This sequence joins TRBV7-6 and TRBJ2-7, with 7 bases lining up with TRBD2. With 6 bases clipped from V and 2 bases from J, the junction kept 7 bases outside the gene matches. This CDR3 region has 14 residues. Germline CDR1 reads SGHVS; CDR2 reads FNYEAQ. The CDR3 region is CASSLSGNPYEQYF. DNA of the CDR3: TGTGCCAGCAGTCTAAGCGGGAACCCCTACGAGCAGTACTTC.

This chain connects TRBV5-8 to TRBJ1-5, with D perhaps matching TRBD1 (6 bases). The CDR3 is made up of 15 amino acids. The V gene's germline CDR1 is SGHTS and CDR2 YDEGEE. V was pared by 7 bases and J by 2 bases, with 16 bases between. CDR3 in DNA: TGTGCCAGCGGTCTAGCGGGGGCGGGCAATCAGCCCCAGCATTTT. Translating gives CASGLAGAGNQPQHF. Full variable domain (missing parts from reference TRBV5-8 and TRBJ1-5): EAGVTQSPTHLIKTRGQQATLRCSPISGHTSVYWYQQALGLGLQFLLWYDEGEERNRGNFPPRFSGRQFPNYSSELNVNALELEDSALYLCASGLAGAGNQPQHFGDGTRLSIL.

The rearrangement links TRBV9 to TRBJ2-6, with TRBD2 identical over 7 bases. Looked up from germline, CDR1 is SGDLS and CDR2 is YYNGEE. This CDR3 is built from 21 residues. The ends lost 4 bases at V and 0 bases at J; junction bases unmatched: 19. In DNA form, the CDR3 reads TGTGCCAGCAGCTCCTTTTTACGCGGGGCTAGCGGACGCTCTGGGGCCAACGTCCTGACTTTC. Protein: CASSSFLRGASGRSGANVLTF.

As DNA, the CDR3 is TGTGCCAGTACCAACGGGCCAGGGGAAGTAACGTCTAATGAAAAACTGTTTTTT. Translated: CASTNGPGEVTSNEKLFF. The V and J genes are TRBV19 and TRBJ1-4; possible D gene TRBD1, 6 bases. CDR3 length: 18 residues. The germline gives CDR1 LNHDA, CDR2 SQIVND (reference sequence). V shed 7 bases and J shed 3 bases, with 24 bases lying between them. The variable domain in full, with the rest retrieved from reference TRBV19 and TRBJ1-4, is DGGITQSPKYLFRKEGQNVTLSCEQNLNHDAMYWYRQDPGQGLRLIYYSQIVNDFQKGDIAEGYSVSREKKESFPLTVTSAQKNPTAFYLCASTNGPGEVTSNEKLFFGSGTQLSVL.

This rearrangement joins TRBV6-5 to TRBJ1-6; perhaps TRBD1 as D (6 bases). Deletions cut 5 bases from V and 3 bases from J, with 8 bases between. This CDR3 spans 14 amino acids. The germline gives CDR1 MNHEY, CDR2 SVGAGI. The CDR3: CASSNRDYNSPLHF. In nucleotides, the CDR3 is TGTGCCAGCAGTAACAGGGACTATAATTCACCCCTCCACTTT.

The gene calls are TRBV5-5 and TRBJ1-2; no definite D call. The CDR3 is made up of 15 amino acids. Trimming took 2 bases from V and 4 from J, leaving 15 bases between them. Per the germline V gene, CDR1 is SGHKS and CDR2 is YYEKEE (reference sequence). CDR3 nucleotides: TGTGCCAGCAGCTTCGCAGCCCTGGCAATCTATGGCTACACCTTC. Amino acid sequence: CASSFAALAIYGYTF. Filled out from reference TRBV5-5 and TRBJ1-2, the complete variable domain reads DAGVTQSPTHLIKTRGQQVTLRCSPISGHKSVSWYQQVLGQGPQFIFQYYEKEERGRGNFPDRFSARQFPNYSSELNVNALLLGDSALYLCASSFAALAIYGYTFGSGTRLTVV.

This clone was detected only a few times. The CDR3 loop is CASSTGQSYEQYF. CDR3 DNA: TGTGCCAGCAGTACTGGACAGTCCTACGAGCAGTACTTC. The V and J genes are TRBV2 and TRBJ2-7; maybe TRBD1 (6 bases). Trimming pared 5 bases from V and 1 base from J, leaving 9 bases between. The CDR3 sequence is 13 residues long. Per the germline V gene, CDR1 is SNHLY and CDR2 is FYNNEI.

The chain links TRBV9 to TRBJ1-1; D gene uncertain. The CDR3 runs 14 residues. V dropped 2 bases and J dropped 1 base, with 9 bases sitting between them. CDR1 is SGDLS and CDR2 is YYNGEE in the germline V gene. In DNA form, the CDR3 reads TGTGCCAGCAGCGTTAGTCTTGAGAACACTGAAGCTTTCTTT. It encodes CASSVSLENTEAFF.

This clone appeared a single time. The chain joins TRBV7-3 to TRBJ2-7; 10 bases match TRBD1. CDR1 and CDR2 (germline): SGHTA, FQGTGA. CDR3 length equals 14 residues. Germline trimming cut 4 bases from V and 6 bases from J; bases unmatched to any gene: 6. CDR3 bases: TGTGCCAGCAGCTCCGGGACAGGGGCTAGCGAGCAGTACTTC. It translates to CASSSGTGASEQYF.

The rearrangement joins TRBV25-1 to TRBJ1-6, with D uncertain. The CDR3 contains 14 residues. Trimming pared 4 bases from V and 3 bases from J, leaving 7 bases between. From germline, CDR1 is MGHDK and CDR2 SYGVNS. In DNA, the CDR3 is TGTGCCAGCAGTGTCTCAAGCTATAATTCACCCCTCCACTTT. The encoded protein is CASSVSSYNSPLHF.